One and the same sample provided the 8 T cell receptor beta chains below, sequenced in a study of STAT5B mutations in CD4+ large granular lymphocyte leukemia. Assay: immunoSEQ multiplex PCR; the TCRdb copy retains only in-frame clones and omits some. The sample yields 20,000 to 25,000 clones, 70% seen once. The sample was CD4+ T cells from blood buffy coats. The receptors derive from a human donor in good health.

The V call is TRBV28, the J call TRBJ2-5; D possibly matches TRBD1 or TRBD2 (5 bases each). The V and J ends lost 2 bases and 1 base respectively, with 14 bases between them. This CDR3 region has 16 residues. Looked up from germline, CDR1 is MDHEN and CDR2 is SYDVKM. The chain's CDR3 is CASSLLGDGIQETQYF. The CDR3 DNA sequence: TGTGCCAGCAGTTTACTGGGGGACGGTATCCAAGAGACCCAGTACTTC.

DNA of the CDR3: TGTGCCAGCAGCTTACAGGCAGGGAAAAACATTCAGTACTTC. As protein: CASSLQAGKNIQYF. The V and J genes are TRBV7-6 and TRBJ2-4, with D perhaps matching TRBD1 (5 bases). V was pared by 2 bases and J by 4 bases, with 9 bases between. The CDR3 extends over 14 amino acids. Germline CDR1 is SGHVS and CDR2 is FNYEAQ.

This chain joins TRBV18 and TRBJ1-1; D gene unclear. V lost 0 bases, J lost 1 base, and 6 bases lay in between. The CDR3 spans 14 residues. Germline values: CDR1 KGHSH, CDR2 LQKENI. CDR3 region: CASSPPSGNTEAFF. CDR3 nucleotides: TGTGCCAGCTCACCACCATCCGGGAACACTGAAGCTTTCTTT.

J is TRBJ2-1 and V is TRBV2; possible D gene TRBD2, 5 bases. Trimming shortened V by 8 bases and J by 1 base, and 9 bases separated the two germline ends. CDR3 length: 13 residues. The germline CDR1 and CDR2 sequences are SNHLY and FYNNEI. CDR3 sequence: CASGRVSYNEQFF. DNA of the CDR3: TGTGCCAGCGGGCGGGTATCCTACAATGAGCAGTTCTTC.

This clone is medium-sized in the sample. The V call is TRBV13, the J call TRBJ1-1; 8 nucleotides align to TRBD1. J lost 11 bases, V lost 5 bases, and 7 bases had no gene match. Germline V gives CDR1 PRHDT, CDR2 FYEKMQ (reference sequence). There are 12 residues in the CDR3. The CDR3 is CASSHGQGWAFF. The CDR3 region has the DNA TGTGCCAGCAGCCACGGACAGGGCTGGGCTTTCTTT.

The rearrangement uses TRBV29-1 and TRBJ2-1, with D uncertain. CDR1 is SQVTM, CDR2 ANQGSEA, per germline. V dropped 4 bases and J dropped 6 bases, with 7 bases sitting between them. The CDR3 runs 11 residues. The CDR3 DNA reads TGCAGCGTTGCCCCCGCCAATGAGCAGTTCTTC. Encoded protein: CSVAPANEQFF.

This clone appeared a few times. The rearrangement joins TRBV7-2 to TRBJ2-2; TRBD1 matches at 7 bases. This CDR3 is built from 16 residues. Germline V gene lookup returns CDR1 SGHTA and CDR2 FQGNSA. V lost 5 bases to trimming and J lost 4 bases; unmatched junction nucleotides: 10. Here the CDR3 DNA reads TGTGCCAGCAGCCCTCTAGGGACAGCGAGCACCGGGGAGCTGTTTTTT. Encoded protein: CASSPLGTASTGELFF.

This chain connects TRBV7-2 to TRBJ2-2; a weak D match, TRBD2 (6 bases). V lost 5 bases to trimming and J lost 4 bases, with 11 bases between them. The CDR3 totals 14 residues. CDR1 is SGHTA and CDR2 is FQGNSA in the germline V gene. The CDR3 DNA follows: TGTGCCAGCAGCCCAACTAGCCTCACCGGGGAGCTGTTTTTT. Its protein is CASSPTSLTGELFF.